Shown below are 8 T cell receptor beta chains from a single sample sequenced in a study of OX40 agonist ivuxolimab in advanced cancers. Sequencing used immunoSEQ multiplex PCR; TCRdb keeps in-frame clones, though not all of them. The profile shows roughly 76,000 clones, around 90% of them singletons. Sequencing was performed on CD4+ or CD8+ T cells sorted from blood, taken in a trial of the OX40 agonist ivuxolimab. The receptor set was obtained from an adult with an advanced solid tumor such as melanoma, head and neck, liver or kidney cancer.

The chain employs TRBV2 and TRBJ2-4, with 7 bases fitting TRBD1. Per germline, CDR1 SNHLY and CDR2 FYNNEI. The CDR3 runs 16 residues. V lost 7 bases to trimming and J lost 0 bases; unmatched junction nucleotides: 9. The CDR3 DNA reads TGTGCCAGCAACGAACAGGGGAGAGGAGCCAAAAACATTCAGTACTTC. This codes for CASNEQGRGAKNIQYF.

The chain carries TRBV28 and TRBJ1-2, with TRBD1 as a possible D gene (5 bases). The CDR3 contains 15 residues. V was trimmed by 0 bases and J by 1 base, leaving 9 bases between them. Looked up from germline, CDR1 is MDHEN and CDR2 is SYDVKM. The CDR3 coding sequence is TGTGCCAGCAGTTTATGGCTAGGGGTTAACTATGGCTACACCTTC. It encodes CASSLWLGVNYGYTF.

The CDR3 is CASIPRGSGANVLTF. CDR3 DNA sequence: TGTGCCAGCATACCCAGGGGTTCTGGGGCCAACGTCCTGACTTTC. V and J are TRBV6-1 and TRBJ2-6; D possibly corresponds to TRBD1 (6 bases). The CDR3 totals 15 residues. With 7 bases removed from V and 1 base from J, the gap between germline ends came to 11 bases. Per the germline V gene, CDR1 is MNHNS and CDR2 is SASEGT.

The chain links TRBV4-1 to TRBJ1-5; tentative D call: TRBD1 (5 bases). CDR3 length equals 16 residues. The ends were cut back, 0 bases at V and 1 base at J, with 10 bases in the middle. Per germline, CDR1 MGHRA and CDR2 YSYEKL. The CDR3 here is CASSQEGGVSNQPQHF. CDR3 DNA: TGCGCCAGCAGCCAAGAGGGAGGGGTGAGCAATCAGCCCCAGCATTTT.

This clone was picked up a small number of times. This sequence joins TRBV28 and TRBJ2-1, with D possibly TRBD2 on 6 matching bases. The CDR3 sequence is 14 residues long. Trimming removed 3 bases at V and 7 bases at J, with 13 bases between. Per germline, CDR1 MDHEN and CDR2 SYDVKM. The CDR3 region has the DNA TGTGCCAGCAGTTTGTCCTTACGGGGGAATGAGCAGTTCTTC. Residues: CASSLSLRGNEQFF.

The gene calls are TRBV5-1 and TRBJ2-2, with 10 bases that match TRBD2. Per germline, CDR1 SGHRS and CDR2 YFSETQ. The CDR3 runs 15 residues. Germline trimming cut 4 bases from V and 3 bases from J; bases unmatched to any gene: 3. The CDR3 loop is CASSPGLADTGELFF. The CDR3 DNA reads TGCGCCAGCAGCCCTGGACTAGCGGACACCGGGGAGCTGTTTTTT.

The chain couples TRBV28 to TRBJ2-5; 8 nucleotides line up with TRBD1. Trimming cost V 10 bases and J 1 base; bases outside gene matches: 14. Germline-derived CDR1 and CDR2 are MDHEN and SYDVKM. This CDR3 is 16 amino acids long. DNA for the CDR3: TGTGCCACCAAGACCCGGCAGGGGGCAGGCCAAGAGACCCAGTACTTC. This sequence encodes CATKTRQGAGQETQYF.

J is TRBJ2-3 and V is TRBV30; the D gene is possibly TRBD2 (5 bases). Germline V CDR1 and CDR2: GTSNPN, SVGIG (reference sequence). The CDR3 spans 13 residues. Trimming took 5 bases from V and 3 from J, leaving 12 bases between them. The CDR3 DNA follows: TGTGCCTGGGCCGGAGGAGCGACAGATACGCAGTATTTT. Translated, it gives CAWAGGATDTQYF.